This is a list of T cell receptor beta chains from one sample in a study of CD8 T cells in ankylosing spondylitis. Via MiXCR, TCRdb re-called the 5' RACE reads, giving one row per CDR3 protein. The sample records about 540,000 distinct CDR3 sequences, roughly 13% being singletons. The sample consisted of blood, either unsorted or a sorted T cell fraction (not recorded which). These receptors were collected from a male donor with ankylosing spondylitis. Each CDR3 is given with its conserved first and last residue. D genes are given only for firm matches.

j_call v_call d_call cdr3_aa
TRBJ2-5 TRBV5-1 NA CASSIMTDQETQYF
TRBJ2-5 TRBV20-1 NA CSAARRDLLGETQYF
TRBJ2-1 TRBV5-1 TRBD2 CASSLVASGRPGAYNEQFF
TRBJ2-1 TRBV20-1 NA CSASIVRHNEQFF
TRBJ2-1 TRBV5-6 TRBD2 CASILAGPARRNSYNEQFF
TRBJ2-2 TRBV11-2 NA CASSLAFLPGELFF
TRBJ2-5 TRBV5-5 TRBD2 CASSSGRADQETQYF
TRBJ2-2 TRBV12-3/TRBV12-4 NA CASTSGSGTNTGELFF
TRBJ2-7 TRBV10-3 NA CAISEHRAPYEQYF
TRBJ1-5 TRBV7-8 NA CASAQSAQHF
TRBJ2-1 TRBV3-1 TRBD2 CASSQDSSLLAGSPFF
TRBJ2-1 TRBV7-9 NA CASSQTRESYNEQFF
TRBJ2-5 TRBV4-2 TRBD1 CASSLETGGTQYF
TRBJ2-1 TRBV19 NA CASSIKGPSYNEQFF
TRBJ1-1 TRBV7-9 NA CASSRSSTEAFF
TRBJ2-1 TRBV20-1 NA CSPRDPHGNEQFF
TRBJ1-2 TRBV20-1 TRBD1 CSADDRVGYTF
TRBJ1-2 TRBV7-8 NA CASSERVLGANYGYTF